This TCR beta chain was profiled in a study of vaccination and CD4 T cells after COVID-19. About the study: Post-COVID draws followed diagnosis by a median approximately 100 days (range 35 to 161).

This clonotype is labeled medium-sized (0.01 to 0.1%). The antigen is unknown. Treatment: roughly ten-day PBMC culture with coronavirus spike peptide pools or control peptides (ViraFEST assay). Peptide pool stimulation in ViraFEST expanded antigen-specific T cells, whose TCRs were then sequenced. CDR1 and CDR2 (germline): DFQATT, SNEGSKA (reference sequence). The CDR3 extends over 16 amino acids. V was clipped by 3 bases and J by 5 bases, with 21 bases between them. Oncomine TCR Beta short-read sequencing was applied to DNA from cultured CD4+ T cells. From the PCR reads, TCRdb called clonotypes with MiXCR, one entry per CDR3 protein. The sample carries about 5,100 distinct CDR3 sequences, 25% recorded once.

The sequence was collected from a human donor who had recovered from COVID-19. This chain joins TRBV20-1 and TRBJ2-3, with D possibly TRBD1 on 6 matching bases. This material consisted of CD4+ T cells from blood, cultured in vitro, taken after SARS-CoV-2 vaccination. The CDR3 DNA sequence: TGCAGTGCTAGGGGTTTCCAGGGGATCACGTTAGATACGCAGTATTTT. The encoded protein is CSARGFQGITLDTQYF.